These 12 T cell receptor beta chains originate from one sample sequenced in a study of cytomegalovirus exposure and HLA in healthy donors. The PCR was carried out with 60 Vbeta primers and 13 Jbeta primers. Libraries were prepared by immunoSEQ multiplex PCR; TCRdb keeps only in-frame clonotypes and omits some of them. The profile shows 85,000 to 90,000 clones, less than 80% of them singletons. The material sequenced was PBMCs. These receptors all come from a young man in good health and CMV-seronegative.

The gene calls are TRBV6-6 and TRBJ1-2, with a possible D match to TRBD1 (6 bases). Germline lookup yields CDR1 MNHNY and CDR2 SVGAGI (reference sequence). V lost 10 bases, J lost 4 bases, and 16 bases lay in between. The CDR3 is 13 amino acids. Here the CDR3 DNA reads TGTGCCATCTCGACAGGAACTCTCTATGGCTACACCTTC. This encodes CAISTGTLYGYTF.

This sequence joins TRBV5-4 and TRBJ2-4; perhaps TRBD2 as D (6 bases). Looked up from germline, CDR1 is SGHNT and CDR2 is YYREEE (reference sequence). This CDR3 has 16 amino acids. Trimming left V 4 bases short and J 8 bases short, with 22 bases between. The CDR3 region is CASSTGGTTNADIQYF. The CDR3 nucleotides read TGTGCCAGCAGCACTGGAGGGACCACCAACGCGGACATTCAGTACTTC.

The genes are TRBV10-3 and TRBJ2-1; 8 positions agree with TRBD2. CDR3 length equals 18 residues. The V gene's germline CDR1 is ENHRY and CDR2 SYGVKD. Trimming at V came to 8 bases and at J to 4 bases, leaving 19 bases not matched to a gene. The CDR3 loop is CAISRTNLGTSGYNEQFF. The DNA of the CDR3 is TGTGCCATCTCCCGGACCAATTTAGGAACTAGCGGATACAATGAGCAGTTCTTC.

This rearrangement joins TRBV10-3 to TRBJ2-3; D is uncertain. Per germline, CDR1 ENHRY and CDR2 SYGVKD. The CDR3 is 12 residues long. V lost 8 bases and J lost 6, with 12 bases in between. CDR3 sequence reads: CAISGMGDTQYF. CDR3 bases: TGTGCCATCTCCGGAATGGGCGATACGCAGTATTTT.

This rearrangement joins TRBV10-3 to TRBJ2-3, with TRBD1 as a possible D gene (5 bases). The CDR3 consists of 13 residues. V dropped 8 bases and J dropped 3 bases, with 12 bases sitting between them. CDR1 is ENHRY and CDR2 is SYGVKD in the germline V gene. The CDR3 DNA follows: TGTGCCATCGGGGCCAGGGAAACAGATACGCAGTATTTT. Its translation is CAIGARETDTQYF.

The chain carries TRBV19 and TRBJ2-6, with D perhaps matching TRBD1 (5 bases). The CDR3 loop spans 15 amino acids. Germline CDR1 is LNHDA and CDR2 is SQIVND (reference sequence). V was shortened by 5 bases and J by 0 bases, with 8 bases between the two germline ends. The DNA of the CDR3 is TGTGCCAGTAGTCCCAGGGCCTCTGGGGCCAACGTCCTGACTTTC. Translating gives CASSPRASGANVLTF.

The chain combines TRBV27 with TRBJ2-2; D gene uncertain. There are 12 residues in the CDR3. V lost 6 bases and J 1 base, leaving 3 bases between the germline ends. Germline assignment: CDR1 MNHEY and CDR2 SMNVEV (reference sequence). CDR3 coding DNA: TGTGCCAGCAGCGTGAACACCGGGGAGCTGTTTTTT. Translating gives CASSVNTGELFF.

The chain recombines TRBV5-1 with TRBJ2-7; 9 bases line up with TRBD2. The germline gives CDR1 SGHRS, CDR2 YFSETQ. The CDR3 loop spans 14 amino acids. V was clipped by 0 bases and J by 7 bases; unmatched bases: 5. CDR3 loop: CASSLGGTSREQYF. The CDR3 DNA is TGCGCCAGCAGCTTGGGGGGGACTAGCCGGGAGCAGTACTTC.

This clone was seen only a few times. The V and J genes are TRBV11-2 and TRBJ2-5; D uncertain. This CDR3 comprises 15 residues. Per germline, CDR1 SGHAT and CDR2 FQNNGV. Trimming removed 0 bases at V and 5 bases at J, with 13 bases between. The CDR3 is CASSLDVGWVETQYF. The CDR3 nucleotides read TGTGCCAGCAGCTTAGATGTGGGCTGGGTGGAGACCCAGTACTTC.

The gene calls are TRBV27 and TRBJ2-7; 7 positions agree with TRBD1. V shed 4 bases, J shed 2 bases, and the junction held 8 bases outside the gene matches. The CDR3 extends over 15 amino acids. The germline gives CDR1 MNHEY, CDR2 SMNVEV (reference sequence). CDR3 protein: CASSYLPGTAYEQYF. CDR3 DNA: TGTGCCAGCAGTTACCTTCCCGGGACAGCCTACGAGCAGTACTTC.

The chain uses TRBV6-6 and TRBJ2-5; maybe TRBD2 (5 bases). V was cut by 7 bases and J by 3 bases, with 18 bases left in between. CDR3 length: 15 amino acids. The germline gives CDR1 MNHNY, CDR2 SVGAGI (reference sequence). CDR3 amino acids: CASTLGKGVKETQYF. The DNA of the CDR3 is TGTGCCAGCACCCTAGGAAAGGGAGTGAAAGAGACCCAGTACTTC.

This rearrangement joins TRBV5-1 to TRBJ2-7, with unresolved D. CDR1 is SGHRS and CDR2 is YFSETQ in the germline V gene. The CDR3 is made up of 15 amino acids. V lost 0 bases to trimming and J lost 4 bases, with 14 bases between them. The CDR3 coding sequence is TGCGCCAGCAGCTTGGTCGTCGCCACAGTTTACGAGCAGTACTTC. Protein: CASSLVVATVYEQYF.